These T cell receptor beta chains were read from a single sample in a study of blood T cell repertoires in COVID-19. Sequencing was performed with immunoSEQ multiplex PCR; in TCRdb, only in-frame clones are kept and a portion is missing. The sample carries some 70,000 clones, 87% recorded once. Sequenced sample: peripheral blood. These receptors originate from a man aged 50 or older with active COVID-19. Each CDR3 is given with its conserved first and last residue. The D gene is left open where the match is weak. Size tells how often a clone was seen (once, few, many) or the class of an expanded clone, and some rows leave it out.

j_call clone_size d_call v_call cdr3_aa cdr3_nt
TRBJ2-3 . . TRBV2 CASSAAGLTDTQYF TGTGCCAGCAGTGCCGCAGGGCTCACAGATACGCAGTATTTT
TRBJ2-1 . . TRBV5-1 CASSLATGLYNEQFF TGCGCCAGCAGCTTGGCAACAGGGCTCTACAATGAGCAGTTCTTC
TRBJ2-6 . . TRBV4-2 CASSQGLALSGANVLTF TGTGCCAGCAGCCAAGGGTTAGCCCTCTCTGGGGCCAACGTCCTGACTTTC
TRBJ1-2 few . TRBV19 CASSDGQPLYGYTF TGTGCCAGTAGCGATGGACAGCCCCTCTATGGCTACACCTTC
TRBJ2-2 . . TRBV19 CASRIRGRESGGELFF TGTGCCAGTCGGATCCGGGGGCGGGAGTCGGGAGGGGAGCTGTTTTTT
TRBJ2-1 . . TRBV7-2 CASSSGSRYDNEQFF TGTGCCAGCAGCTCGGGATCGCGGTATGACAATGAGCAGTTCTTC
TRBJ2-7 . TRBD2 TRBV9 CASSPGTSGYEQYF TGTGCCAGCAGCCCCGGGACTAGCGGCTACGAGCAGTACTTC
TRBJ2-5 . TRBD2 TRBV11-2 CASSLNNGGEGETQYF TGTGCCAGCAGCTTAAACAACGGGGGGGAGGGAGAGACCCAGTACTTC
TRBJ1-2 . TRBD1 TRBV19 CASSDGQGGARGYTF TGTGCCAGTAGTGATGGACAGGGGGGCGCGAGGGGCTACACCTTC
TRBJ2-2 . TRBD1 TRBV19 CASTMTGSGELFF TGTGCCAGTACTATGACAGGGAGCGGGGAGCTGTTTTTT
TRBJ1-6 . TRBD1 TRBV30 CAWTRTGTGDSPLHF TGTGCCTGGACCAGGACCGGGACAGGAGATTCACCCCTCCACTTT
TRBJ2-7 . . TRBV7-2 CASSSALGGYEQYF TGTGCCAGCAGCTCGGCGCTTGGGGGGTACGAGCAGTACTTC
TRBJ2-7 . . TRBV12-3/TRBV12-4 CASSLGAGTEQYF TGTGCCAGCAGTTTGGGTGCGGGGACCGAGCAGTACTTC
TRBJ1-2 . TRBD1 TRBV6-5 CASRTGQVNGYTF TGTGCCAGCAGGACGGGACAGGTAAACGGCTACACCTTC
TRBJ2-3 . . TRBV7-6 CASSLGGLRTSTDTQYF TGTGCCAGCAGCCTAGGAGGACTAAGGACTAGCACAGATACGCAGTATTTT
TRBJ2-6 . . TRBV5-6 CASSRTGSGANVLTF TGTGCCAGCAGCCGAACAGGGTCTGGGGCCAACGTCCTGACTTTC
TRBJ2-1 . TRBD2 TRBV9 CASSVDGGGPYNEQFF TGTGCCAGCAGCGTAGATGGCGGGGGGCCCTACAATGAGCAGTTCTTC
TRBJ2-7 . . TRBV28 CASSRSGTGSYEQYF TGTGCCAGCAGCAGATCCGGGACTGGATCCTACGAGCAGTACTTC
TRBJ2-1 . . TRBV30 CAWSVPEGQYNEQFF TGTGCCTGGAGTGTACCGGAGGGACAGTACAATGAGCAGTTCTTC
TRBJ1-3 . . TRBV19 CASSTSPGNTIYF TGTGCCAGTTCGACATCCCCGGGAAACACCATATATTTT
TRBJ2-7 . . TRBV7-2 CASSPAGLYEQYF TGTGCCAGCAGCCCCGCGGGGCTCTACGAGCAGTACTTC
TRBJ2-3 . TRBD2 TRBV15 CATRRTSGRPGDTQYF TGTGCCACCAGGAGGACTAGCGGGAGGCCTGGAGATACGCAGTATTTT
TRBJ2-7 once . TRBV9 CASSANIGRESPDEQYF TGTGCCAGCAGCGCAAACATCGGCCGGGAGAGTCCGGACGAGCAGTACTTC
TRBJ1-2 . . TRBV7-2 CASSLSDLRDYGYTF TGTGCCAGCAGCTTATCGGACCTGAGGGACTATGGCTACACCTTC
TRBJ1-1 . . TRBV29-1 CSVRLRSEAFF TGCAGCGTTCGACTTAGGTCTGAAGCTTTCTTT
TRBJ1-2 . . TRBV12-3/TRBV12-4 CASSFTAGYTF TGTGCCAGCAGTTTCACAGCAGGCTACACCTTC
TRBJ2-1 . TRBD2 TRBV5-5 CASSSGLAGRRNEQFF TGTGCCAGCAGCTCCGGACTAGCGGGACGCCGGAATGAGCAGTTCTTC
TRBJ2-1 . TRBD2 TRBV10-1 CASSESGLAEPEQFF TGCGCCAGCAGTGAGTCGGGGCTAGCGGAACCTGAGCAGTTCTTC
TRBJ1-1 few TRBD1 TRBV5-4 CASSSDRGNTEAFF TGTGCCAGCAGCTCGGACAGGGGGAACACTGAAGCTTTCTTT
TRBJ1-5 . . TRBV2 CASSGGGSGYSNQPQHF TGTGCCAGCAGTGGTGGGGGGTCCGGGTATAGCAATCAGCCCCAGCATTTT
TRBJ2-1 . TRBD1 TRBV27 CASSDRGPYNEQFF TGTGCCAGCAGCGACAGGGGGCCCTACAATGAGCAGTTCTTC
TRBJ2-7 . . TRBV28 CASSSGGRYEQYF TGTGCCAGCAGTTCCGGGGGGCGCTACGAGCAGTACTTC
TRBJ2-5 once TRBD1 TRBV5-1 CASSTGEWRETQYF TGCGCCAGCAGCACAGGGGAATGGAGAGAGACCCAGTACTTC
TRBJ1-5 . . TRBV6-5 CASRFGGGSNQPQHF TGTGCCAGCAGGTTCGGGGGGGGGAGCAATCAGCCCCAGCATTTT
TRBJ1-1 . TRBD1 TRBV30 CAWSMGQGRFRAFF TGTGCCTGGAGTATGGGACAGGGGCGTTTTAGAGCTTTCTTT
TRBJ1-6 few . TRBV19 CASSPWGGGLHF TGTGCCAGTAGTCCCTGGGGCGGCGGTCTCCACTTT
TRBJ2-7 . TRBD2 TRBV4-1 CASSPQALAGAYEQYF TGCGCCAGCAGCCCCCAAGCTCTAGCGGGGGCGTACGAGCAGTACTTC
TRBJ2-1 . TRBD1 TRBV4-1 CASSQGYDRVSNEQFF TGCGCCAGCAGCCAAGGTTATGACAGGGTCAGCAATGAGCAGTTCTTC
TRBJ2-1 . TRBD2 TRBV10-3 CAIRGGSGGNEQFF TGTGCCATCAGAGGCGGGAGTGGGGGCAATGAGCAGTTCTTC
TRBJ2-3 . . TRBV28 CASSPPGNSGTDTQYF TGTGCCAGCAGTCCCCCAGGGAATAGTGGCACAGATACGCAGTATTTT
TRBJ1-1 . . TRBV30 CAWTLARDWAFF TGTGCCTGGACCCTTGCCCGAGACTGGGCTTTCTTT
TRBJ2-7 . . TRBV7-2 CASSSPAYEQYF TGTGCCAGCAGCTCTCCTGCCTACGAGCAGTACTTC
TRBJ2-1 . TRBD2 TRBV7-2 CASSLFGGGAYNEQFF TGTGCCAGCAGCTTATTCGGCGGGGGGGCCTACAATGAGCAGTTCTTC
TRBJ2-1 . TRBD2 TRBV6-5 CASSWEGKSNEQFF TGTGCCAGCAGTTGGGAGGGCAAGTCTAATGAGCAGTTCTTC
TRBJ2-3 . TRBD1 TRBV7-3 CASSPNRGSWTDTQYF TGTGCCAGCAGCCCTAACAGGGGAAGTTGGACAGATACGCAGTATTTT
TRBJ1-2 . . TRBV5-1 CASSSSPESAYGYTF TGCGCCAGCAGCTCATCCCCGGAGAGTGCCTATGGCTACACCTTC
TRBJ1-4 . TRBD1 TRBV7-8 CASSYDRGRMKTNEKLFF TGTGCCAGCAGCTATGACAGGGGGCGGATGAAAACTAATGAAAAACTGTTTTTT
TRBJ2-1 . TRBD1 TRBV9 CASSISGTGLPYNEQFF TGTGCCAGCAGCATCTCCGGGACAGGGTTGCCCTACAATGAGCAGTTCTTC
TRBJ2-5 once . TRBV30 CAWNNERGETQYF TGTGCCTGGAACAACGAACGGGGAGAGACCCAGTACTTC
TRBJ1-1 few . TRBV27 CATRGTGGNTEAFF TGTGCCACCAGGGGCACAGGCGGGAACACTGAAGCTTTCTTT
TRBJ1-2 . TRBD1 TRBV5-6 CASSLEDRGVGGYTF TGTGCCAGCAGCTTGGAAGACAGGGGAGTTGGTGGCTACACCTTC
TRBJ1-4 . TRBD1 TRBV9 CASSEQTGGEKLFF TGTGCCAGCAGCGAACAGACAGGGGGGGAAAAACTGTTTTTT
TRBJ2-1 . TRBD2 TRBV30 CAWGKSAGAYNEQFF TGTGCCTGGGGTAAGAGTGCGGGGGCCTACAATGAGCAGTTCTTC
TRBJ1-5 . . TRBV3-1/TRBV3-2 CASSHQIHNQPQHF TGTGCCAGCAGCCACCAAATCCACAATCAGCCCCAGCATTTT
TRBJ2-2 . . TRBV7-2 CASSLGKTVSTGELFF TGTGCCAGCAGCTTAGGAAAGACAGTGAGCACCGGGGAGCTGTTTTTT
TRBJ2-3 . . TRBV25-1 CASSEFLSDTQYF TGTGCCAGCAGTGAATTCCTGTCAGATACGCAGTATTTT
TRBJ2-3 . TRBD2 TRBV7-2 CASSLRLAGSTDTQYF TGTGCCAGCAGCTTAAGACTAGCGGGGAGTACAGATACGCAGTATTTT
TRBJ2-7 . TRBD2 TRBV27 CASSSTGTSGFYEQYF TGTGCCAGCAGTTCTACTGGGACTAGCGGGTTTTACGAGCAGTACTTC
TRBJ1-2 once . TRBV4-1 CASSQDVAGRQAGYTF TGCGCCAGCAGCCAAGATGTTGCAGGCCGACAGGCCGGCTACACCTTC
TRBJ2-5 . . TRBV21-1 CASSRETQYF TGTGCCAGCAGCCGGGAGACCCAGTACTTC